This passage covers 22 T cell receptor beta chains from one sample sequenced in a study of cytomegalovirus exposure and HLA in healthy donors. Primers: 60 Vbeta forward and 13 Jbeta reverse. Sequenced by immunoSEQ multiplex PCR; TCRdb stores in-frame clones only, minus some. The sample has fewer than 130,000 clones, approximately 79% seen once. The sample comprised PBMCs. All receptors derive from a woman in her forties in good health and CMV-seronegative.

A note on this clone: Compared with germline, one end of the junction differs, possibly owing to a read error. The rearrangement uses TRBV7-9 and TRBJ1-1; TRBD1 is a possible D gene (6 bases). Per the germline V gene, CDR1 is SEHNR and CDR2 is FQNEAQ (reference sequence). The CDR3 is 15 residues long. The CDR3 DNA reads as TGTTCCAGCAGCTTCTCTAGGGAGGGGGGGACTGAAGCTTTCTTT. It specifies CSSSFSREGGTEAFF.

The CDR3 DNA sequence: TGCGCCAGCAGCCGCGGGGTTACAGACTCCTACGAGCAGTACTTC. Residues: CASSRGVTDSYEQYF. The chain combines TRBV4-3 with TRBJ2-7; tentative D call: TRBD2 (6 bases). Germline values: CDR1 LGHNA, CDR2 YSLEER. The CDR3 runs to 15 residues. The V and J ends lost 4 bases and 0 bases respectively, with 13 bases between them.

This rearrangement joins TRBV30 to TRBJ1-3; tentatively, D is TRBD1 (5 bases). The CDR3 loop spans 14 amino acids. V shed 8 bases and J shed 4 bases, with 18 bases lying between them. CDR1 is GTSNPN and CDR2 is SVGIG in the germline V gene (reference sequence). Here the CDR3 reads CAGAGEGWGNTIYF. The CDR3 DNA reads TGTGCCGGAGCGGGGGAAGGATGGGGAAACACCATATATTTT. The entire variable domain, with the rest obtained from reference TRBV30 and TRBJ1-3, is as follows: SQTIHQWPATLVQPVGSPLSLECTVEGTSNPNLYWYRQAAGRGLQLLFYSVGIGQISSEVPQNLSASRPQDRQFILSSKKLLLSDSGFYLCAGAGEGWGNTIYFGEGSWLTVV.

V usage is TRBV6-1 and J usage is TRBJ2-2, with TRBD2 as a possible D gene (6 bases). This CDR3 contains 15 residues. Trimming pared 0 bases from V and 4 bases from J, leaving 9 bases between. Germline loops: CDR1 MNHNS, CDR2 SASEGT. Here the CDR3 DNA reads TGTGCCAGCAGTGAAGCGGGGGGAAGCACCGGGGAGCTGTTTTTT. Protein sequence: CASSEAGGSTGELFF.

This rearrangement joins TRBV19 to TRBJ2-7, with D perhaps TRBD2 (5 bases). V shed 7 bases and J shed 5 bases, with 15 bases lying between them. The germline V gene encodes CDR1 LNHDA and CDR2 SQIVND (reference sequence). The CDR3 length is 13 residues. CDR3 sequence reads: CASNRGRADEQYF. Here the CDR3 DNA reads TGTGCCAGTAATCGGGGAAGGGCGGACGAGCAGTACTTC.

Here the CDR3 reads CASSLSSGRVYEQYF. CDR3 nucleotide sequence: TGTGCCAGCAGTTTATCTAGCGGGAGGGTATACGAGCAGTACTTC. The rearrangement links TRBV27 to TRBJ2-7, with 11 bases identical to TRBD2. V was clipped by 0 bases and J by 4 bases; unmatched bases: 2. CDR3 size: 15 residues. In germline, CDR1 is MNHEY, CDR2 SMNVEV (reference sequence).

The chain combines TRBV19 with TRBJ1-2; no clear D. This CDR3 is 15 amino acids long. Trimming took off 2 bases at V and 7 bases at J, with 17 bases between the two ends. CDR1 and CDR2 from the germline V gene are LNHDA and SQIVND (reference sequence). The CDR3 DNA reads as TGTGCCAGTAGTATAAGTGCAGGAGGGCTGCGTGGCTACACCTTC. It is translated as CASSISAGGLRGYTF.

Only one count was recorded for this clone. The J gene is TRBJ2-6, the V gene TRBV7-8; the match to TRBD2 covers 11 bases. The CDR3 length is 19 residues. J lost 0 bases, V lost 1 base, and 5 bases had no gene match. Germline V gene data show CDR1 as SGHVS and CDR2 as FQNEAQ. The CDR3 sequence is CASSLVPTSGASGANVLTF. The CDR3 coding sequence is TGTGCCAGCAGCTTAGTCCCGACTAGCGGGGCCTCTGGGGCCAACGTCCTGACTTTC.

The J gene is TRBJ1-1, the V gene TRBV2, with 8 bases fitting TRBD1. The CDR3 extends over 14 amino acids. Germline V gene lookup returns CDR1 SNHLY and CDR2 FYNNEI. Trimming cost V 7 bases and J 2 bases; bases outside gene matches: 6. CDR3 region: CASTRTGINTEAFF. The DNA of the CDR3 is TGTGCCAGCACCAGGACAGGGATAAACACTGAAGCTTTCTTT.

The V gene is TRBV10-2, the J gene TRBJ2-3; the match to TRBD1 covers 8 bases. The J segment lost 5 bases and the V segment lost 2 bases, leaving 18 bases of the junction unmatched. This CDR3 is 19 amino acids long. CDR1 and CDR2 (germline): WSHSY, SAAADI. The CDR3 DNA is TGCGCCAGCAGTGAGAGGAGACAGGGGCTCTCGAGGATCCTAGATACGCAGTATTTT. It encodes CASSERRQGLSRILDTQYF.

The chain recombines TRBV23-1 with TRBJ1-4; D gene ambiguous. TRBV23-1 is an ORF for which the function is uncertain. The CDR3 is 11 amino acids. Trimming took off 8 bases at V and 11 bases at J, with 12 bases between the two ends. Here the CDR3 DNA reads TGCGCCAGCCCTAACGGGTCCAAACTGTTTTTT. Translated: CASPNGSKLFF.

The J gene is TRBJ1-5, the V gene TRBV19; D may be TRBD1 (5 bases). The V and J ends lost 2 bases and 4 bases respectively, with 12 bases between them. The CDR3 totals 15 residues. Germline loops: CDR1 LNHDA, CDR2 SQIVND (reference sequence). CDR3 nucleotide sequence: TGTGCCAGTAGTATATCCAGGGTTGGGAATCAGCCCCAGCATTTT. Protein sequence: CASSISRVGNQPQHF. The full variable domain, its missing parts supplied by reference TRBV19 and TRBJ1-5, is DGGITQSPKYLFRKEGQNVTLSCEQNLNHDAMYWYRQDPGQGLRLIYYSQIVNDFQKGDIAEGYSVSREKKESFPLTVTSAQKNPTAFYLCASSISRVGNQPQHFGDGTRLSIL.

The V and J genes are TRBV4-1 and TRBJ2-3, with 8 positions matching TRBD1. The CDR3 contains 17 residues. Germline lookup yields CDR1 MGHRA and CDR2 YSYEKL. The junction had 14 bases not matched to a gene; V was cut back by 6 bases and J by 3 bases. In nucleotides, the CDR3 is TGCGCCAGCAGAGACCAAGGACGTCAGGGGGCTACAGATACGCAGTATTTT. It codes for CASRDQGRQGATDTQYF.

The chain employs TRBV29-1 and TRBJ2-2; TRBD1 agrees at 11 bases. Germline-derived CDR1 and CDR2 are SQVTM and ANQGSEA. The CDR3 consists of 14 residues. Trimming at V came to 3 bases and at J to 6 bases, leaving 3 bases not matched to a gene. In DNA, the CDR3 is TGCAGCGTTGAGGAGGGACAGGGGGCCGGGGAGCTGTTTTTT. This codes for CSVEEGQGAGELFF.

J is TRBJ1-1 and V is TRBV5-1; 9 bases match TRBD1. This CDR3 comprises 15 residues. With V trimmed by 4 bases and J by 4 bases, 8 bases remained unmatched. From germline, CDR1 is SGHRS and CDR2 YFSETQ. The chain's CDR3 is CASSPRTGDITEAFF. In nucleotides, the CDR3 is TGCGCCAGCAGCCCCCGGACAGGGGACATCACTGAAGCTTTCTTT.

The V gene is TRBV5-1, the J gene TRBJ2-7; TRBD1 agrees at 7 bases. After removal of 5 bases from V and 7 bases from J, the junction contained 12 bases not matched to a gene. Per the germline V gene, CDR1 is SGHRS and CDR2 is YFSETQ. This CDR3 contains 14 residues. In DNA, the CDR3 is TGCGCCAGCAGGGCCGGCCTGTCAGGGGGAGAGCAGTACTTC. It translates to CASRAGLSGGEQYF.

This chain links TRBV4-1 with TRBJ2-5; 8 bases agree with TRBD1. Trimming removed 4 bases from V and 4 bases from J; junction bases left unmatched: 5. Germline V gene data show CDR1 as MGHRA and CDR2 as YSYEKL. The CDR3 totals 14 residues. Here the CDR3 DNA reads TGCGCCAGCAGCCTCGGACAGGGAGGAGAGACCCAGTACTTC. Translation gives CASSLGQGGETQYF.

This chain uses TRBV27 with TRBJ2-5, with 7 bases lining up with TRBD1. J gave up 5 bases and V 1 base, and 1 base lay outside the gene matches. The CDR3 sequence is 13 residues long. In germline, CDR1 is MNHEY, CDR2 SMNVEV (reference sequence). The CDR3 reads CASSLWDSETQYF. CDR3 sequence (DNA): TGTGCCAGCAGTTTATGGGACAGTGAGACCCAGTACTTC.

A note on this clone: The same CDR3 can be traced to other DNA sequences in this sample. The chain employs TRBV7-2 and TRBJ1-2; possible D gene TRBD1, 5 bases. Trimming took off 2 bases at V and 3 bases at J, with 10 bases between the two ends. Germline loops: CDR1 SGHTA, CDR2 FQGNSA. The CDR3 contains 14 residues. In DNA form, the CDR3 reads TGTGCCAGCAGCTTACAGGGAACACACTATGGCTACACCTTC. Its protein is CASSLQGTHYGYTF.

CDR3 nucleotides: TGTGCCAGCAGTGAAGCGGGGGACAACTCCTACGAGCAGTACTTC. This translates into CASSEAGDNSYEQYF. V gene TRBV25-1 combines with J gene TRBJ2-7, with a tentative D call TRBD2 (7 bases). V was clipped by 2 bases and J by 0 bases, with 11 bases between them. CDR1 is MGHDK and CDR2 is SYGVNS in the germline V gene. The CDR3 has 15 residues.

This CDR3 is CASSQSNLDRGLVQYF. CDR3 DNA sequence: TGCGCCAGCAGCCAATCTAATTTGGACAGGGGGCTTGTGCAGTACTTC. V is TRBV4-1 and J is TRBJ2-7, with 11 nucleotides matching TRBD1. V lost 2 bases to trimming and J lost 9 bases; unmatched junction nucleotides: 12. CDR1 and CDR2 from the germline V gene are MGHRA and YSYEKL. The CDR3 totals 16 residues.

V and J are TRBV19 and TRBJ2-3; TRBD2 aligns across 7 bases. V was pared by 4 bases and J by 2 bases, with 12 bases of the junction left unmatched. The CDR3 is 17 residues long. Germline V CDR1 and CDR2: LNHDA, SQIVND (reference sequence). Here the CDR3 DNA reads TGTGCCAGTAGTAACCCGCGGCGGGGGACCTACACAGATACGCAGTATTTT. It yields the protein CASSNPRRGTYTDTQYF.